This T cell receptor (beta chain) was sequenced during a study of yellow fever vaccine responses in identical twins. Each CDR3 protein is one row after TCRdb ran MiXCR on the RT-PCR reads. The profile shows roughly 23,000 distinct CDR3 sequences, under 80% of them singletons. Notes on the study in general: As reported, the vaccine T cell response of twins seemed partly convergent and partly personalized.

This clonotype has only a few counts. No antigen is known for it. Germline CDR1 is SGHAT and CDR2 is FQNNGV. The CDR3 has 15 residues. Between the trimmed V and J ends, which lost 1 base and 7 bases, there was a span of 16 bases. The TCR was taken from a woman between 18 and 30 years old who received the yellow fever vaccine. Sequencing was performed on T cells from blood (PBMCs), unsorted or a sorted subset (not recorded which), taken before or after yellow fever vaccination (not recorded which). V gene TRBV11-2 combines with J gene TRBJ1-1; no clear D. CDR3 sequence (DNA): TGTGCCAGCAGCTTAGTCGCCCCAGCCGGTGGTGAAGCTTTCTTT. The encoded protein is CASSLVAPAGGEAFF.